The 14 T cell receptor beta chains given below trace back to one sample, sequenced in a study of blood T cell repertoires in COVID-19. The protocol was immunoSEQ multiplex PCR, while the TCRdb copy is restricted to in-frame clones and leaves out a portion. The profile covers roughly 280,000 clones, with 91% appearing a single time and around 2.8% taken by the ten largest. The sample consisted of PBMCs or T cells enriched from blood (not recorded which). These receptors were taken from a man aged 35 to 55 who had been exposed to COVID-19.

This CDR3 reads CASSLWANTYEQYF. The CDR3 DNA follows: TGTGCCAGCAGTTTATGGGCCAATACCTACGAGCAGTACTTC. The rearrangement links TRBV28 to TRBJ2-7, with D uncertain. The CDR3 covers 14 residues. The V end lost 0 bases, the J end lost 2 bases, and 8 bases lay between the germline ends. CDR1 MDHEN and CDR2 SYDVKM come from the germline V gene.

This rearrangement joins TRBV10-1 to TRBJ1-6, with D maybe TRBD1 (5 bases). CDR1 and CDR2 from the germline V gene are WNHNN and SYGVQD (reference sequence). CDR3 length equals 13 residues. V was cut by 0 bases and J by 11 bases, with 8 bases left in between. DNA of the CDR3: TGCGCCAGCAGTGAGTCCCCAGGGACACCCCTCCACTTT. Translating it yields CASSESPGTPLHF.

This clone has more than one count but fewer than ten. CDR3 sequence: CASSYPTGGHQPQHF. The CDR3 region has the DNA TGTGCCAGCAGTTACCCCACAGGGGGCCATCAGCCCCAGCATTTT. The chain carries TRBV28 and TRBJ1-5; 9 nucleotides align to TRBD1. Germline values: CDR1 MDHEN, CDR2 SYDVKM. V was clipped by 4 bases and J by 5 bases; unmatched bases: 6. The CDR3 contains 15 residues.

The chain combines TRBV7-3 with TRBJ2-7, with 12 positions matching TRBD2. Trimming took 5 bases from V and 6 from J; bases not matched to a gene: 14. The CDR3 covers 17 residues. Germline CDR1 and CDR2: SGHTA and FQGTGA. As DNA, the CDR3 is TGTGCCAGCAGCCCCCACGGAAGGACTAGCGGGAATGGCGAGCAGTACTTC. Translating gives CASSPHGRTSGNGEQYF.

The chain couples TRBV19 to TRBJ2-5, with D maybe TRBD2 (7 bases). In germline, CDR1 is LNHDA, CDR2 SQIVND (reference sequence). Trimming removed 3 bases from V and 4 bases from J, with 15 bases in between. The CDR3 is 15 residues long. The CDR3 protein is CASSILQGGRETQYF. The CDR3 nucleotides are TGTGCCAGTAGTATTCTACAGGGAGGGAGAGAGACCCAGTACTTC.

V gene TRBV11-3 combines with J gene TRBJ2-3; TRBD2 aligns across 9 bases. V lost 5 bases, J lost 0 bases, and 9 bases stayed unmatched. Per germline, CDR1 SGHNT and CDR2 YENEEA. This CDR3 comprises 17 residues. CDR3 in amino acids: CASSHLSGSTSTDTQYF. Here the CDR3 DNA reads TGTGCCAGCAGCCATCTTAGCGGGAGTACTAGCACAGATACGCAGTATTTT.

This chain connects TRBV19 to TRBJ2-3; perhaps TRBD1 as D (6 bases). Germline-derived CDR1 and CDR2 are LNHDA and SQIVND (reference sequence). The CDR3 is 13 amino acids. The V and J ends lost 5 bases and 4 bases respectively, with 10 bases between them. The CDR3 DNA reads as TGTGCCAGTAGTCCCGGGACATCAGATACGCAGTATTTT. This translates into CASSPGTSDTQYF.

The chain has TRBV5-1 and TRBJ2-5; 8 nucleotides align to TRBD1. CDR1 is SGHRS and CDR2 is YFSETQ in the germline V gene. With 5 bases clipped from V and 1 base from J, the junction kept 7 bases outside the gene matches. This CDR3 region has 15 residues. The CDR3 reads CASRREGQVQETQYF. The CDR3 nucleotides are TGCGCCAGCAGGCGTGAGGGACAGGTCCAAGAGACCCAGTACTTC.

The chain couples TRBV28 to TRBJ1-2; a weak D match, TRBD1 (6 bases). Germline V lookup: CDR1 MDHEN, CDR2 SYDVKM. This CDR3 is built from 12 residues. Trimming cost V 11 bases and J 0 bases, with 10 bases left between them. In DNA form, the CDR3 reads TGTGCCCTCGGGGGGCCTAACTATGGCTACACCTTC. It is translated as CALGGPNYGYTF.

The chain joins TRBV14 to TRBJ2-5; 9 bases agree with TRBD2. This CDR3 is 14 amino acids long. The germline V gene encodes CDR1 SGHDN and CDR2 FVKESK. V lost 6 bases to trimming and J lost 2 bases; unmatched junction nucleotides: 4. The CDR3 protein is CASRRSGSQETQYF. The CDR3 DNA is TGTGCCAGCAGGCGTAGCGGGAGTCAAGAGACCCAGTACTTC.

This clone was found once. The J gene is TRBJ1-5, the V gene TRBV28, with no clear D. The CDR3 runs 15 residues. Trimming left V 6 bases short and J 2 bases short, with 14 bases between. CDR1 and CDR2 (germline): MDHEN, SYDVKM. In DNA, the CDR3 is TGTGCCAGCAGGGACGGAGGGTATGGCAATCAGCCCCAGCATTTT. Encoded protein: CASRDGGYGNQPQHF.

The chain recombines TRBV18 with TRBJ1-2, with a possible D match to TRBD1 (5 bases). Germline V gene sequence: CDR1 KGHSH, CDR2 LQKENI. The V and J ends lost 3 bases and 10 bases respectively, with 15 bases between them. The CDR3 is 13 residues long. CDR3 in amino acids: CASSPGGSSVYTF. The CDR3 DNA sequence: TGTGCCAGCTCACCCGGGGGATCCAGCGTCTACACCTTC.

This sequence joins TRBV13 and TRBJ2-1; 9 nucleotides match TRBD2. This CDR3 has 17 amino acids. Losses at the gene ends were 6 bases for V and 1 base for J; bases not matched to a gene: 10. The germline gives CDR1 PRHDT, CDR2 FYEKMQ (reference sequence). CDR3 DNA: TGTGCCAGCAGTTTTACCCATAGCGGGAGTTCCTACAATGAGCAGTTCTTC. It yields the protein CASSFTHSGSSYNEQFF.

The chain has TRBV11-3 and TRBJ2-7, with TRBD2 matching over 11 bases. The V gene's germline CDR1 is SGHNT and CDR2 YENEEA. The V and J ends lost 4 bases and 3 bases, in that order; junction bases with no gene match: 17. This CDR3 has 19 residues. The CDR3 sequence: CASSSTSLARTSGFYEQYF. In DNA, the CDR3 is TGTGCCAGCAGCTCCACAAGTTTGGCTCGGACTAGCGGGTTCTACGAGCAGTACTTC.